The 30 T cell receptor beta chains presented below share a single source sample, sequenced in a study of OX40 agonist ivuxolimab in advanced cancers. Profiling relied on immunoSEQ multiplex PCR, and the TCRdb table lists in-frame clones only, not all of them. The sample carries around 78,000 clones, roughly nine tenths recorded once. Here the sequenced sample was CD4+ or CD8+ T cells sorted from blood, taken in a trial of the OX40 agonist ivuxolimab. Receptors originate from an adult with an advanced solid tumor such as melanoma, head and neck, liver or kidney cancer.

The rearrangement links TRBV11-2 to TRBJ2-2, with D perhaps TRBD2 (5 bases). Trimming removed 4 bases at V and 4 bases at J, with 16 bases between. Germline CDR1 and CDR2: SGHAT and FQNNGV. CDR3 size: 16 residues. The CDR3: CASSSNLGGRTGELFF. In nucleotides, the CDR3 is TGTGCCAGCAGCTCCAACCTCGGCGGGCGCACCGGGGAGCTGTTTTTT. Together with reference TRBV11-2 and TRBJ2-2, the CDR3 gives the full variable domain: EAGVAQSPRYKIIEKRQSVAFWCNPISGHATLYWYQQILGQGPKLLIQFQNNGVVDDSQLPKDRFSAERLKGVDSTLKIQPAKLEDSAVYLCASSSNLGGRTGELFFGEGSRLTVL.

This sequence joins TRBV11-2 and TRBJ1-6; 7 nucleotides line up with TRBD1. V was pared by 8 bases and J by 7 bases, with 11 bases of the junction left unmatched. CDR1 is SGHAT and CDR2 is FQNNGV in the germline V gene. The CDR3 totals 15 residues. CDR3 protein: CASGIRGTVNSPLHF. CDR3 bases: TGTGCCAGCGGTATCCGGGGGACAGTAAATTCACCCCTCCACTTT.

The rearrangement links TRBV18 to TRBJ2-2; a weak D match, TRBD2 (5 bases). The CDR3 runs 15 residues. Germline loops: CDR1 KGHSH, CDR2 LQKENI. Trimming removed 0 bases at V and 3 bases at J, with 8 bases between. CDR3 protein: CASSPPSGYTGELFF. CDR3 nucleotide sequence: TGTGCCAGCTCACCACCCAGCGGTTACACCGGGGAGCTGTTTTTT.

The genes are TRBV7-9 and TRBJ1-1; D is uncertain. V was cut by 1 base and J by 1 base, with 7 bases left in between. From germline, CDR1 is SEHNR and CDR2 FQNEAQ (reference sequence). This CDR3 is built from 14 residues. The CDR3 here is CASSLDTPNTEAFF. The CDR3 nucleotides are TGTGCCAGCAGCTTAGACACACCGAACACTGAAGCTTTCTTT. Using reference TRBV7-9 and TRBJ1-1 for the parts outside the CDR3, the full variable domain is DTGVSQNPRHKITKRGQNVTFRCDPISEHNRLYWYRQTLGQGPEFLTYFQNEAQLEKSRLLSDRFSAERPKGSFSTLEIQRTEQGDSAMYLCASSLDTPNTEAFFGQGTRLTVV.

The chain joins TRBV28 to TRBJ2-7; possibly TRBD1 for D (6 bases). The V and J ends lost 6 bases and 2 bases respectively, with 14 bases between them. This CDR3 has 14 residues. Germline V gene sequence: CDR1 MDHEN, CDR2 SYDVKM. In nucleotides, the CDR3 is TGTGCCAGCAGGCCCCCAGGGGCCCCCTACGAGCAGTACTTC. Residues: CASRPPGAPYEQYF.

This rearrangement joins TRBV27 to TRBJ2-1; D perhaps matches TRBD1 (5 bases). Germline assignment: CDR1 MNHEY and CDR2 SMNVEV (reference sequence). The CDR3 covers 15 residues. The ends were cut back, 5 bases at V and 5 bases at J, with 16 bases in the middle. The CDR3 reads CASSHQDNPNNEQFF. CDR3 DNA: TGTGCCAGCAGTCACCAGGACAATCCTAACAATGAGCAGTTCTTC.

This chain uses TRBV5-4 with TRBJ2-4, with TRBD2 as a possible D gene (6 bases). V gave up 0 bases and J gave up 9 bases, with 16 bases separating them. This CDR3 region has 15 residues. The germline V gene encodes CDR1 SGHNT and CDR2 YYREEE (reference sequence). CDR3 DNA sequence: TGTGCCAGCAGCTTGGACCAGCGGGCCGGGGGCATTCAGTACTTC. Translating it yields CASSLDQRAGGIQYF.

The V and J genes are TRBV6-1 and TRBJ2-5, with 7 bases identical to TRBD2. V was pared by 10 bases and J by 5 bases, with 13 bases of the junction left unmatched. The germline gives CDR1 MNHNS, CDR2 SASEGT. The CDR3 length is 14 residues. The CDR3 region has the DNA TGTGCCACCTTGGGGCTAGCGGCTCGGGAGACCCAGTACTTC. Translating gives CATLGLAARETQYF.

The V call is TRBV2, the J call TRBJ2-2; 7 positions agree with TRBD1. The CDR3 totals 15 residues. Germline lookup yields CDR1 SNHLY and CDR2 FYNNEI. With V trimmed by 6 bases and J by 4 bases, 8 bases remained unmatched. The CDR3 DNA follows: TGTGCCAGCAGAGGACAGGTTGGACCCACCGGGGAGCTGTTTTTT. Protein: CASRGQVGPTGELFF. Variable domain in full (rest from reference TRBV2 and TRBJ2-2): EPEVTQTPSHQVTQMGQEVILRCVPISNHLYFYWYRQILGQKVEFLVSFYNNEISEKSEIFDDQFSVERPDGSNFTLKIRSTKLEDSAMYFCASRGQVGPTGELFFGEGSRLTVL.

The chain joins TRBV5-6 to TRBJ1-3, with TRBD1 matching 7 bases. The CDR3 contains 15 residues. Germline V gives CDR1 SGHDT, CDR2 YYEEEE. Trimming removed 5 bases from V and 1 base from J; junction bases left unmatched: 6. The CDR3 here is CASRLRGGSGNTIYF. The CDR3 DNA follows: TGTGCCAGCAGACTCAGGGGGGGATCTGGAAACACCATATATTTT.

In DNA form, the CDR3 reads TGTGCCAGCAGCTTAGGCCGTAATCAGCCCCAGCATTTT. The encoded protein is CASSLGRNQPQHF. This sequence joins TRBV7-6 and TRBJ1-5; no definite D call. Germline V lookup: CDR1 SGHVS, CDR2 FNYEAQ. Between the trimmed V and J ends, which lost 1 base and 4 bases, there was a span of 5 bases. This CDR3 comprises 13 residues.

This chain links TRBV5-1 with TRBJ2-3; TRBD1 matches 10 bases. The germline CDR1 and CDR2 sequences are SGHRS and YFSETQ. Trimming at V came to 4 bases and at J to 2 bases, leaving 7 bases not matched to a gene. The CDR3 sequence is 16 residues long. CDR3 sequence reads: CASSPGGTGATDTQYF. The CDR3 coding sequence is TGCGCCAGCAGCCCGGGGGGGACAGGGGCCACAGATACGCAGTATTTT.

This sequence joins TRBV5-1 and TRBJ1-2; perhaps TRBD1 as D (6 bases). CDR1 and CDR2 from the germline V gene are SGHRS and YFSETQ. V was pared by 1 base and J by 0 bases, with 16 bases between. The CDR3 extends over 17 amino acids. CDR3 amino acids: CASSLPPGQSSNYGYTF. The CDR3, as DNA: TGCGCCAGCAGCTTGCCCCCCGGACAGTCGTCTAACTATGGCTACACCTTC.

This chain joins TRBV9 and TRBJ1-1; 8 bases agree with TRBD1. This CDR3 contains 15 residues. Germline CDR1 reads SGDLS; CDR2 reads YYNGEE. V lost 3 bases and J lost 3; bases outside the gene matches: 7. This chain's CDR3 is CASSAQGAEDTEAFF. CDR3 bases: TGTGCCAGCAGCGCCCAGGGGGCGGAGGACACTGAAGCTTTCTTT.

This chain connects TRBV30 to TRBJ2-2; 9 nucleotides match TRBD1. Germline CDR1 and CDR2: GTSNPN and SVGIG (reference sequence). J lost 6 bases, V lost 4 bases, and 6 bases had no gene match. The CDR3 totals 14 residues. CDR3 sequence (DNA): TGTGCCTGGAACCGGGACAGGGAATCCGGGGAGCTGTTTTTT. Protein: CAWNRDRESGELFF. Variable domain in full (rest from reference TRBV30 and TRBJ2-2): SQTIHQWPATLVQPVGSPLSLECTVEGTSNPNLYWYRQAAGRGLQLLFYSVGIGQISSEVPQNLSASRPQDRQFILSSKKLLLSDSGFYLCAWNRDRESGELFFGEGSRLTVL.

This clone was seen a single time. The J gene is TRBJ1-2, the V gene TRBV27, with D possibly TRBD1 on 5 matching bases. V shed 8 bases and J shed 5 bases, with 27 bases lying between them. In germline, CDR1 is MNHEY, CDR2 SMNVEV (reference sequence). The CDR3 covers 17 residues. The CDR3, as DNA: TGTGCCAGCCTGCCCGCTCTGCTAGGGGCGGTGGGATATGGCTACACCTTC. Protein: CASLPALLGAVGYGYTF.

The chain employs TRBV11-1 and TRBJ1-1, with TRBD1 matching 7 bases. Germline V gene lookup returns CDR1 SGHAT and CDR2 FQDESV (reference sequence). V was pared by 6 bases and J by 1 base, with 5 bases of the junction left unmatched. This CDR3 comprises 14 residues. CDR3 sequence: CASREGQTNTEAFF. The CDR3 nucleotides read TGTGCCAGCAGGGAGGGACAGACGAACACTGAAGCTTTCTTT.

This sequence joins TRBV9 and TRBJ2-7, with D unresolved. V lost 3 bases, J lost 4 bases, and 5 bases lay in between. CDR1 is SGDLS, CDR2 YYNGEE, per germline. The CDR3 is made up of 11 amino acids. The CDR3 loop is CASSARYEQYF. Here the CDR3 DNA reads TGTGCCAGCAGCGCCCGATACGAGCAGTACTTC.

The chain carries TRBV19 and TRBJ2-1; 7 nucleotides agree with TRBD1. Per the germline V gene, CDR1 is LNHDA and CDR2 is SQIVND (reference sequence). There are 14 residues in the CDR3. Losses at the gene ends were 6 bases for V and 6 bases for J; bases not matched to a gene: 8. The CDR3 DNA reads TGTGCCAGTAGCACAACAGGGGAGAGCAATGAGCAGTTCTTC. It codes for CASSTTGESNEQFF.

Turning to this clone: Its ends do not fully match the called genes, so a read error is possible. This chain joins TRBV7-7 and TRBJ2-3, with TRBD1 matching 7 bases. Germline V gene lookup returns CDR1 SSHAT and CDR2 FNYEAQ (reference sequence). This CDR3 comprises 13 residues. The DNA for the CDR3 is TGTGCTAGCAGCTCGCCAGGGGGAGATACGCAGTATTTT. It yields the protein CASSSPGGDTQYF.

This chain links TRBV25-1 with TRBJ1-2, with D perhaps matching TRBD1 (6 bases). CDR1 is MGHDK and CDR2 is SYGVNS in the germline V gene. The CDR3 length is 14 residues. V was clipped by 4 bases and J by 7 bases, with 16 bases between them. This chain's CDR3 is CASSASGTGFGYTF. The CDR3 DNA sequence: TGTGCCAGCAGTGCCTCCGGAACAGGGTTTGGCTACACCTTC.

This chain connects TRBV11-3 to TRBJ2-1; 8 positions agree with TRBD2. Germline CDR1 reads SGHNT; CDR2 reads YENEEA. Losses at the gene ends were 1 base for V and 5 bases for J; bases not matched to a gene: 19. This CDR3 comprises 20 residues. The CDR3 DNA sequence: TGTGCCAGCAGCTTAGGGACTAGCCCATCCCAGCCCATTAAGAACAATGAGCAGTTCTTC. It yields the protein CASSLGTSPSQPIKNNEQFF.

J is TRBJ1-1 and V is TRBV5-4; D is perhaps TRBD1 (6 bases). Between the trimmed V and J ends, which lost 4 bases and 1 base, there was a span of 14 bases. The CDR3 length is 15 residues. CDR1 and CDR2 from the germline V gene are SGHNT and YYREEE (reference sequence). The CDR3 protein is CASSASWGPNTEAFF. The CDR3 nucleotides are TGTGCCAGCAGCGCAAGTTGGGGGCCGAACACTGAAGCTTTCTTT.

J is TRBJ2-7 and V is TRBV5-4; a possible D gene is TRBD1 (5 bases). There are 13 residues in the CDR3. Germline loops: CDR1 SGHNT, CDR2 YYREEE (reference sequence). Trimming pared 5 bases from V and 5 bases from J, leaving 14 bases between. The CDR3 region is CASRVDTVHEQYF. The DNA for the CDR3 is TGTGCCAGCAGGGTGGACACGGTCCACGAGCAGTACTTC.

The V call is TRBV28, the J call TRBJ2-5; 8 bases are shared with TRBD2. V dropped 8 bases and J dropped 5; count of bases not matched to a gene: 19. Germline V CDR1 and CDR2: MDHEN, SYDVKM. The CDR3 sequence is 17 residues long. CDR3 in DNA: TGTGCCAGCGAAGAAGCCCCCGGGACTAGTAAGGGGGAGACCCAGTACTTC. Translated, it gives CASEEAPGTSKGETQYF.

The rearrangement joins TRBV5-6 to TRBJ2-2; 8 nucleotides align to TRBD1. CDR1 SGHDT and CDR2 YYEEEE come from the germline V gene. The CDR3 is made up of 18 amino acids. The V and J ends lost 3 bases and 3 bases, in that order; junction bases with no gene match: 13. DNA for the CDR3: TGTGCCAGCAGCTATTTAGGCCCGGACAGGGTTTACACCGGGGAGCTGTTTTTT. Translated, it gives CASSYLGPDRVYTGELFF.

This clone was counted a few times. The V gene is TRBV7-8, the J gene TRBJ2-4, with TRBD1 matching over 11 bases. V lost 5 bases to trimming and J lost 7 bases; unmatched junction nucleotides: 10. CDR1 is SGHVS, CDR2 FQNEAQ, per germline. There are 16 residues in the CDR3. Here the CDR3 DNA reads TGTGCCAGCAGCGTGCGGTGGGGACAGGGGGAGAACATTCAGTACTTC. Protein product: CASSVRWGQGENIQYF.

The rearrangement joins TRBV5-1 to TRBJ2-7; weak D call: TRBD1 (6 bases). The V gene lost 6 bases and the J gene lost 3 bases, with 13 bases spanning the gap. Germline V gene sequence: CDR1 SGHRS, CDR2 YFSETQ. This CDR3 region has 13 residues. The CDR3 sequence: CASNRDNLYEQYF. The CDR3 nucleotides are TGCGCCAGCAACCGGGACAACCTCTACGAGCAGTACTTC.

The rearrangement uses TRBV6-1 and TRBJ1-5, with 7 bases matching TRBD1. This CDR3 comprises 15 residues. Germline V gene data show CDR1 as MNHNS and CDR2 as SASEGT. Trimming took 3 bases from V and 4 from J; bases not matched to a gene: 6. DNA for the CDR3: TGTGCCAGCAGTGAGACGACAGGGAGAAATCAGCCCCAGCATTTT. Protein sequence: CASSETTGRNQPQHF.

Written as DNA, the CDR3 is TGCGCCAGCAGCTTGGACGGCAGGTCGAACACCGGGGAGCTGTTTTTT. It yields the protein CASSLDGRSNTGELFF. J is TRBJ2-2 and V is TRBV5-1; no clear D gene. Germline-derived CDR1 and CDR2 are SGHRS and YFSETQ. Trimming took off 0 bases at V and 0 bases at J, with 9 bases between the two ends. The CDR3 is 16 residues long.